This TCR beta chain is from a study of control samples from healthy donors and cancer patients. J lost 5 bases, V lost 1 base, and 2 bases had no gene match. The CDR3 covers 14 residues. Germline loops: CDR1 LGHDT, CDR2 YNNKEL (reference sequence). This clone was detected only a few times. Here immunoSEQ multiplex PCR was the method, and the copy in TCRdb shows in-frame clones only, minus some. The data show about 120,000 clones, roughly 84% seen once. The specimen was blood. The clonotype comes from a man aged 18 to 30 in good health. The chain combines TRBV3-1 (or the pseudogene TRBV3-2) with TRBJ1-5; 7 bases are a match to TRBD1. CDR3 sequence reads: CASSQADRDQPQHF. For the CDR3, the DNA is TGTGCCAGCAGCCAAGCCGACAGGGATCAGCCCCAGCATTTT.